The 22 T cell receptor beta chains listed next were all sequenced from one sample in a study of CD8 T cells in ankylosing spondylitis. Study observations and caveats: It appeared that ankylosing spondylitis blood was characterized by a TCR beta motif of several highly homologous variants.

MiXCR was run by TCRdb on the 5' RACE reads, yielding one entry per CDR3 protein. The data contain around 91,000 distinct CDR3 sequences, about 8.3% of them singletons. These receptors are not linked to any known antigen. The sequenced sample consisted of blood, either unsorted or a sorted T cell fraction (not recorded which). The receptors here all came from a male donor with ankylosing spondylitis.

This clonotype came up many times. For the CDR3, the DNA is TGTGCCAGCAGGGAGGCGCCCGGGACTGACTACACCTTC. Protein: CASREAPGTDYTF. The J gene is TRBJ1-2, the V gene TRBV5-5; D may be TRBD1 (5 bases). Trimming took 5 bases from V and 10 from J, leaving 18 bases between them. The CDR3 consists of 13 residues. The germline V gene has CDR1 SGHKS and CDR2 YYEKEE (reference sequence).

The table lists this clonotype with many counts. In DNA form, the CDR3 reads TGTGCCAGCAGTTACCCAAGGGTCGGGGAGTTTGGCACAGATACGCAGTATTTT. Amino acid sequence: CASSYPRVGEFGTDTQYF. V and J are TRBV6-5 and TRBJ2-3; D perhaps matches TRBD2 (5 bases). Trimming cost V 2 bases and J 1 base, with 19 bases left between them. The CDR3 runs 18 residues. Germline V gene lookup returns CDR1 MNHEY and CDR2 SVGAGI.

Many counts were recorded for this clonotype. CDR3 DNA: TGTGCCAGCAGCTCCTTGGATTATAGCTCCTACAATGAGCAGTTCTTC. Its translation: CASSSLDYSSYNEQFF. The chain recombines TRBV25-1 with TRBJ2-1; D call uncertain. Germline CDR1 reads MGHDK; CDR2 reads SYGVNS. V lost 6 bases and J lost 0, with 15 bases in between. The CDR3 length is 16 residues. The variable domain in full, completed from reference TRBV25-1 and TRBJ2-1, reads EADIYQTPRYLVIGTGKKITLECSQTMGHDKMYWYQQDPGMELHLIHYSYGVNSTEKGDLSSESTVSRIRTEHFPLTLESARPSHTSQYLCASSSLDYSSYNEQFFGPGTRLTVL.

The chain couples TRBV19 to TRBJ2-7; TRBD2 matches at 8 bases. CDR1 is LNHDA, CDR2 SQIVND, per germline (reference sequence). The CDR3 length is 13 residues. The J segment lost 4 bases and the V segment lost 6 bases, leaving 5 bases of the junction unmatched. CDR3 bases: TGTGCCAGTAGCCCAACTAGCGGATACGAGCAGTACGTC. It translates to CASSPTSGYEQYV.

This clonotype showed up many times. This rearrangement joins TRBV12-3 or TRBV12-4 to TRBJ2-1; 7 bases align to TRBD1. The CDR3 runs 14 residues. Losses at the gene ends were 2 bases for V and 6 bases for J; bases not matched to a gene: 4. The CDR3 region has the DNA TGTGCCAGCAGTTTATGGCAGGGGGTCAATGAGCAGTTCTTC. Amino acids: CASSLWQGVNEQFF.

This clonotype appeared a few times. The chain carries TRBV7-9 and TRBJ2-1; D perhaps matches TRBD2 (6 bases). Between the trimmed V and J ends, which lost 10 bases and 2 bases, there was a span of 18 bases. Germline assignment: CDR1 SEHNR and CDR2 FQNEAQ (reference sequence). This CDR3 spans 15 amino acids. The CDR3 loop is CATVLGIAAYNEQFF. DNA for the CDR3: TGTGCCACCGTCTTGGGAATAGCGGCCTACAATGAGCAGTTCTTC.

The chain links TRBV27 to TRBJ2-1, with a possible D match to TRBD2 (5 bases). Deletions cut 8 bases from V and 3 bases from J, with 11 bases between. Germline V gives CDR1 MNHEY, CDR2 SMNVEV (reference sequence). This CDR3 comprises 13 residues. This CDR3 is CASGSTLYNEQFF. CDR3 sequence (DNA): TGTGCCAGCGGGAGCACCCTCTACAATGAGCAGTTCTTC.

This clonotype was counted many times. The chain joins TRBV27 to TRBJ2-5; 12 bases map to TRBD2. The CDR3 sequence is 16 residues long. Trimming removed 5 bases from V and 5 bases from J; junction bases left unmatched: 9. Germline V gene lookup returns CDR1 MNHEY and CDR2 SMNVEV (reference sequence). CDR3 region: CASSPIRLAGVETQYF. In nucleotides, the CDR3 is TGTGCCAGCAGTCCCATCCGACTAGCGGGAGTGGAGACCCAGTACTTC.

This chain uses TRBV11-2 with TRBJ2-3; possible D gene TRBD2, 6 bases. From germline, CDR1 is SGHAT and CDR2 FQNNGV. With 3 bases removed from V and 4 bases from J, the gap between germline ends came to 8 bases. This CDR3 spans 13 amino acids. For the CDR3, the DNA is TGTGCCAGCAGCTTTCGGAGGGCAGATACGCAGTATTTT. Protein product: CASSFRRADTQYF.

The chain recombines TRBV5-6 with TRBJ1-2; 8 bases match TRBD1. Germline V gene data show CDR1 as SGHDT and CDR2 as YYEEEE. This CDR3 is 13 amino acids long. V lost 7 bases to trimming and J lost 2 bases; unmatched junction nucleotides: 4. Here the CDR3 DNA reads TGTGCCAGCGACGCAGGGGGCAACTATGGCTACACCTTC. It encodes CASDAGGNYGYTF.

In this sample, this clonotype turned up many times. The chain links TRBV6-2 or TRBV6-3 to TRBJ2-1; D is ambiguous. The CDR3 totals 11 residues. Germline assignment: CDR1 MNHEY and CDR2 SVGEGT. The V and J ends lost 7 bases and 7 bases respectively, with 8 bases between them. The CDR3 DNA is TGTGCCAGCAATCTCGGGAATGAGCAGTTCTTC. Amino acids: CASNLGNEQFF.

This clonotype appeared a few times. The rearrangement links TRBV12-3 or TRBV12-4 to TRBJ1-1, with TRBD1 identical over 7 bases. The CDR3 is 15 residues long. V trimming: 4 bases; J trimming: 1 base; junction bases outside the gene matches: 6. The CDR3 sequence: CASSYGQAQNTEAFF. CDR3 DNA sequence: TGTGCCAGCAGTTACGGACAGGCCCAGAACACTGAAGCTTTCTTT.

This clonotype was observed at least ten times. The gene calls are TRBV7-2 and TRBJ2-3; maybe TRBD1 (5 bases). Trimming shortened V by 0 bases and J by 5 bases, and 12 bases separated the two germline ends. Per germline, CDR1 SGHTA and CDR2 FQGNSA. The CDR3 contains 15 residues. This chain's CDR3 is CASSLAGVEGDTQYF. DNA of the CDR3: TGTGCCAGCAGCTTAGCAGGGGTGGAAGGAGATACGCAGTATTTT. The whole variable domain, filled in from reference TRBV7-2 and TRBJ2-3, reads GAGVSQSPSNKVTEKGKDVELRCDPISGHTALYWYRQSLGQGLEFLIYFQGNSAPDKSGLPSDRFSAERTGGSVSTLTIQRTQQEDSAVYLCASSLAGVEGDTQYFGPGTRLTVL.

This clonotype appeared many times. The chain is built from TRBV24-1 and TRBJ2-1, with TRBD1 matching over 9 bases. CDR3 length: 14 amino acids. Looked up from germline, CDR1 is KGHDR and CDR2 is SFDVKD. Trimming removed 5 bases from V and 8 bases from J; junction bases left unmatched: 6. DNA for the CDR3: TGTGCCACCAGTGGAACAGGGGGCTCGGATGAGCAGTTCTTC. This gives the protein CATSGTGGSDEQFF.

The sample holds many counts of this clonotype. J is TRBJ2-5 and V is TRBV12-3 or TRBV12-4, with D hard to call. Trimming removed 6 bases at V and 2 bases at J, with 7 bases between. The CDR3 extends over 12 amino acids. The CDR3 reads CASSNNQETQYF. CDR3 sequence (DNA): TGTGCCAGCAGCAATAATCAAGAGACCCAGTACTTC.

The chain couples TRBV24-1 to TRBJ1-1, with TRBD1 matching 9 bases. The V and J ends lost 5 bases and 4 bases, in that order; junction bases with no gene match: 1. Germline CDR1 KGHDR, CDR2 SFDVKD. The CDR3 length is 13 residues. The CDR3 DNA reads as TGTGCCACCAGTGGGACAGGGGCCACTGAAGCTTTCTTT. This sequence encodes CATSGTGATEAFF.

There are many counts of this clonotype. The chain has TRBV6-1 and TRBJ2-1, with TRBD2 identical over 7 bases. The CDR3 spans 13 residues. The junction had 8 bases not matched to a gene; V was cut back by 7 bases and J by 8 bases. CDR1 is MNHNS, CDR2 SASEGT, per germline. The CDR3 coding sequence is TGTGCCAGCATCGGCGGGAGTCTAGATGAGCAGTTCTTC. This codes for CASIGGSLDEQFF.

V gene TRBV7-7 combines with J gene TRBJ2-3; possibly TRBD1 for D (6 bases). Looked up from germline, CDR1 is SSHAT and CDR2 is FNYEAQ (reference sequence). CDR3 length: 16 residues. Trimming removed 0 bases from V and 0 bases from J, with 10 bases in between. The CDR3 DNA follows: TGTGCCAGCAGCTTAGCTGCAGGGGCCAGCACAGATACGCAGTATTTT. This encodes CASSLAAGASTDTQYF.

In this sample, this clonotype turned up a few times. This chain connects TRBV29-1 to TRBJ2-7; possible D gene TRBD2, 6 bases. CDR3 length: 15 residues. V lost 4 bases, J lost 2 bases, and 18 bases lay in between. Per germline, CDR1 SQVTM and CDR2 ANQGSEA. CDR3 nucleotide sequence: TGCAGCGTTGTGGGATTAGCGGACGATCCCTACGAGCAGTACTTC. It yields the protein CSVVGLADDPYEQYF.

This chain uses TRBV29-1 with TRBJ1-1; the D is unclear. This CDR3 spans 13 amino acids. Trimming removed 0 bases at V and 5 bases at J, with 10 bases between. The germline V gene has CDR1 SQVTM and CDR2 ANQGSEA. The CDR3 DNA reads TGCAGCGTTGAAGAGGGAACGGGTACTGAAGCTTTCTTT. Translated, it gives CSVEEGTGTEAFF. The entire variable domain, with the rest obtained from reference TRBV29-1 and TRBJ1-1, is as follows: SAVISQKPSRDICQRGTSLTIQCQVDSQVTMMFWYRQQPGQSLTLIATANQGSEATYESGFVIDKFPISRPNLTFSTLTVSNMSPEDSSIYLCSVEEGTGTEAFFGQGTRLTVV.

This clonotype was detected only a few times. V is TRBV11-2 and J is TRBJ2-7; D ambiguous. The CDR3 is 11 residues long. Germline CDR1 and CDR2: SGHAT and FQNNGV. The V gene lost 5 bases and the J gene lost 6 bases, with 8 bases spanning the gap. CDR3 sequence reads: CASSPRREQYF. In DNA, the CDR3 is TGTGCCAGCAGCCCTAGGCGCGAGCAGTACTTC.

This clonotype was detected a few times. The chain has TRBV25-1 and TRBJ2-2; no clear D gene. The CDR3 has 11 residues. The germline V gene encodes CDR1 MGHDK and CDR2 SYGVNS. The V gene lost 3 bases and the J gene lost 13 bases, with 9 bases spanning the gap. CDR3 in DNA: TGTGCCAGCAGTGATCCGACTGGGCTGTTTTTT. Its translation: CASSDPTGLFF.